A selection of T cell receptor beta chains follows, all from one sample in a study of T-cell reconstitution after alpha-beta-depleted transplantation in children. In TCRdb, the PCR reads were re-called with MiXCR into one record per CDR3 protein. The repertoire consists of about 460,000 distinct CDR3 sequences, with roughly a tenth occurring once and the leading ten covering roughly 2%. The material sequenced was PBMCs, taken before TCRalphabeta/CD19-depleted stem cell transplant. These receptors were collected from a child between 2 and 9 years old with inherited bone marrow failure, due to receive a stem cell transplant. Each CDR3 is given with its conserved first and last residue. The order of the fields is J gene, V gene, CDR3 protein.

J: TRBJ2-2
V: TRBV4-3
CDR3: CASSQVWTSTNTGELFF

J: TRBJ2-7
V: TRBV20-1
CDR3: CSASLAGGYEQYF

J: TRBJ1-5
V: TRBV20-1
CDR3: CSAQIGFGQPQHF

J: TRBJ2-1
V: TRBV7-2
CDR3: CASSLASMGGEQFF

J: TRBJ2-5
V: TRBV5-1
CDR3: CASSTAGTGSETQYF

J: TRBJ1-6
V: TRBV5-1
CDR3: CASCLRDPYNSPLHF

J: TRBJ2-3
V: TRBV12-3/TRBV12-4
CDR3: CASSSLTSGKIGTQYF

J: TRBJ2-1
V: TRBV5-4
CDR3: CASSLEAVTNNEQFF

J: TRBJ2-7
V: TRBV7-9
CDR3: CASSGDRTRGYEQYF

J: TRBJ2-7
V: TRBV27
CDR3: CASSLDRGIEQYF

J: TRBJ2-1
V: TRBV9
CDR3: CASSLFISGEQFF

J: TRBJ2-7
V: TRBV20-1
CDR3: CSARDTRGEDREQYF

J: TRBJ2-5
V: TRBV7-8
CDR3: CASSLDQQVGETQYF

J: TRBJ2-5
V: TRBV29-1
CDR3: CSVEGGAGLMETQYF

J: TRBJ2-3
V: TRBV12-2
CDR3: CASRPIHLAPTDTQYF

J: TRBJ2-7
V: TRBV27
CDR3: CASSSRDAIWEQYF

J: TRBJ2-1
V: TRBV24-1
CDR3: CATSDFTSGRSDEQFF

J: TRBJ2-7
V: TRBV29-1
CDR3: CSPRRDRQDYEQYF

J: TRBJ2-4
V: TRBV5-4
CDR3: CASSLFAQRGIQYF

J: TRBJ2-1
V: TRBV29-1
CDR3: CSADNSYNEQFF

J: TRBJ2-1
V: TRBV28
CDR3: CASREWGNEQFF

J: TRBJ2-3
V: TRBV7-9
CDR3: CASSPRGAGITDTQYF

J: TRBJ2-2
V: TRBV30
CDR3: CAWSVVAGELFF

J: TRBJ1-6
V: TRBV27
CDR3: CASSASSGRALHF

J: TRBJ2-1
V: TRBV6-1
CDR3: CASSAGQNNEQFF

J: TRBJ2-7
V: TRBV28
CDR3: CASSLRLHYEQYF

J: TRBJ2-2
V: TRBV3-1
CDR3: CASRPRTEAGELFF

J: TRBJ2-7
V: TRBV5-1
CDR3: CASSSTDGSYEQYF

J: TRBJ1-2
V: TRBV4-3
CDR3: CASSPHRDPYGYTF

J: TRBJ2-7
V: TRBV28
CDR3: CASSPYTGNEQYF

J: TRBJ1-1
V: TRBV20-1
CDR3: CICPGGSTEAFF

J: TRBJ1-4
V: TRBV4-3
CDR3: CASSPLRGAGIEKLFF

J: TRBJ2-7
V: TRBV20-1
CDR3: CSAQEGTSGIYEQYF

J: TRBJ2-5
V: TRBV12-3/TRBV12-4
CDR3: CASSARGRGAETQYF

J: TRBJ2-3
V: TRBV24-1
CDR3: CATSDPGTSVFPDTQYF

J: TRBJ2-1
V: TRBV12-3/TRBV12-4
CDR3: CASSPSLSYNEQFF

J: TRBJ1-1
V: TRBV5-5
CDR3: CASSFWVVNTEAFF

J: TRBJ2-1
V: TRBV27
CDR3: CASSLGPGQGGNEQFF

J: TRBJ2-1
V: TRBV12-3/TRBV12-4
CDR3: CASSRTSGRLSPYNEQFF

J: TRBJ2-2
V: TRBV2
CDR3: CASSGLAGGPYTGELFF

J: TRBJ2-7
V: TRBV28
CDR3: CASSLGTGEIYEQYF

J: TRBJ2-1
V: TRBV5-1
CDR3: CASSLGGVNEQFF

J: TRBJ1-2
V: TRBV6-2/TRBV6-3
CDR3: CASSSNSVGHYGYTF

J: TRBJ2-1
V: TRBV3-1
CDR3: CASSRTVNEQFF

J: TRBJ2-7
V: TRBV28
CDR3: CASSSPRRLPSYEQYF

J: TRBJ2-7
V: TRBV12-3/TRBV12-4
CDR3: CASSSGTGVYEQYF

J: TRBJ2-3
V: TRBV20-1
CDR3: CSAAFPRETDTQYF

J: TRBJ2-3
V: TRBV10-2
CDR3: CASSGPHRDRGGGRGYTDTQYF

J: TRBJ2-1
V: TRBV6-5
CDR3: CASSYLGTYNEQFF

J: TRBJ2-7
V: TRBV7-2
CDR3: CASTRGESYEQYF

J: TRBJ2-7
V: TRBV5-1
CDR3: CASSLVGGQNYEQYF